This T cell receptor (beta chain) was captured in a study of CD8 T cells in ankylosing spondylitis. Using its own MiXCR run on the 5' RACE reads, TCRdb lists one record per CDR3 protein. The sample includes some 130,000 distinct CDR3 sequences, 6% to 8.5% of them seen just once. This clonotype has a count of ten or more. The germline gives CDR1 MNHNS, CDR2 SASEGT. The V gene lost 5 bases and the J gene lost 6 bases, with 19 bases spanning the gap. The CDR3 is made up of 16 amino acids. This clonotype was obtained from a female donor with ankylosing spondylitis or in good health (not recorded which). The rearrangement uses TRBV6-1 and TRBJ2-2; perhaps D is TRBD1 or TRBD2 (7 bases each). The specimen sequenced was blood, either unsorted or a sorted T cell fraction (not recorded which). CDR3 DNA: TGTGCCAGCAGTAATAACGCAGGGGGGGGAGCCGGGGAGCTGTTTTTT. Its protein is CASSNNAGGGAGELFF.